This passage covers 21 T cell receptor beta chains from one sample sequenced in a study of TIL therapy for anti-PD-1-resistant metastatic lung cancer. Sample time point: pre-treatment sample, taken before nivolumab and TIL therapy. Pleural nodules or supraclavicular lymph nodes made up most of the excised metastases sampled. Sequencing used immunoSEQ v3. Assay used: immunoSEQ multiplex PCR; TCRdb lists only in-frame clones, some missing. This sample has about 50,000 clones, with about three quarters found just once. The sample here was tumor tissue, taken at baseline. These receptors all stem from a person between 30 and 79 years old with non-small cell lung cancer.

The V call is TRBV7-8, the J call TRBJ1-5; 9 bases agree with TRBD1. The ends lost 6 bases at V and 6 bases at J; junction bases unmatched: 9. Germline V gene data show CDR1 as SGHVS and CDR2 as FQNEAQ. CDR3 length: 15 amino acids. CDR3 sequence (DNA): TGTGCCAGCAGGCCTGGGACAGGGAATGGTCAGCCCCAGCATTTT. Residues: CASRPGTGNGQPQHF.

The CDR3 DNA reads TGTGCCAGCAGATGGGGGGGCACGCCTAACACTGAAGCTTTCTTT. Translated: CASRWGGTPNTEAFF. This chain joins TRBV28 and TRBJ1-1; the D gene is possibly TRBD1 (6 bases). Germline CDR1 and CDR2: MDHEN and SYDVKM. V lost 6 bases to trimming and J lost 2 bases, with 16 bases between them. There are 15 residues in the CDR3. The full variable domain, in which reference TRBV28 and TRBJ1-1 provide the parts outside the CDR3, is DVKVTQSSRYLVKRTGEKVFLECVQDMDHENMFWYRQDPGLGLRLIYFSYDVKMKEKGDIPEGYSVSREKKERFSLILESASTNQTSMYLCASRWGGTPNTEAFFGQGTRLTVV.

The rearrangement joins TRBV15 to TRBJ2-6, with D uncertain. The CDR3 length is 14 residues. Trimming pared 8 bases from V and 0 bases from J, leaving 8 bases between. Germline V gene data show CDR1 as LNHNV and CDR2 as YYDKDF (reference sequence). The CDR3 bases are TGTGCCACCTCCCGCTACTCTGGGGCCAACGTCCTGACTTTC. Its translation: CATSRYSGANVLTF.

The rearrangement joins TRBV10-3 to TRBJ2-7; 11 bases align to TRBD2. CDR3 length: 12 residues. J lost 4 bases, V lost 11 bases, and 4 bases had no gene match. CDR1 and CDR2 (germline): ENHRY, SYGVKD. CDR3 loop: CAAGLAAYEQYF. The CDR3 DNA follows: TGTGCCGCGGGACTAGCGGCTTACGAGCAGTACTTC.

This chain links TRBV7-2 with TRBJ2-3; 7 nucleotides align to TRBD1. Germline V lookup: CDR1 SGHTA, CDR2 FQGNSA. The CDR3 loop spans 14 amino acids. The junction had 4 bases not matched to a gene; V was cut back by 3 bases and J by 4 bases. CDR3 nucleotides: TGTGCCAGCAGCTTTCCTAGGGGGCCAGATACGCAGTATTTT. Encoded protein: CASSFPRGPDTQYF.

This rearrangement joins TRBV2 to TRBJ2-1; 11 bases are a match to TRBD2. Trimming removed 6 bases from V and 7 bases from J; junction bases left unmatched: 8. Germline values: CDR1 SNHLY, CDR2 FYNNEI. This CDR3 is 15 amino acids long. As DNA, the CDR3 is TGTGCCAGCAGGCGCGGGACTAGCGGAATAAATGAGCAGTTCTTC. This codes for CASRRGTSGINEQFF.

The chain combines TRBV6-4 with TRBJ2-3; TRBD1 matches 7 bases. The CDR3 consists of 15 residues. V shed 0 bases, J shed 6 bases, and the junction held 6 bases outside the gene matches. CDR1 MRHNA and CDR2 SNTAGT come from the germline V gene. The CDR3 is CASSDSIGGADTQYF. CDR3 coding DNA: TGTGCCAGCAGTGACTCGATAGGGGGCGCGGATACGCAGTATTTT.

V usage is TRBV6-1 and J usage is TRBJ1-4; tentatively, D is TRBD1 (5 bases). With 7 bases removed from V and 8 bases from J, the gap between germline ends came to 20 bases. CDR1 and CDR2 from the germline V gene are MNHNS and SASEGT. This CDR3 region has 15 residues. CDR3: CASTRLRGREEKLFF. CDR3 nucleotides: TGTGCCAGCACACGACTGAGGGGCAGGGAGGAAAAACTGTTTTTT.

The CDR3 coding sequence is TGTGCCAGCAGTCCACGGTTAGCGCGAGATACGCAGTATTTT. Protein sequence: CASSPRLARDTQYF. The chain employs TRBV28 and TRBJ2-3, with D possibly being TRBD2 (5 bases). Germline assignment: CDR1 MDHEN and CDR2 SYDVKM. The CDR3 spans 14 residues. V was cut by 5 bases and J by 5 bases, with 14 bases left in between. The full variable domain, rest sourced from reference TRBV28 and TRBJ2-3, is DVKVTQSSRYLVKRTGEKVFLECVQDMDHENMFWYRQDPGLGLRLIYFSYDVKMKEKGDIPEGYSVSREKKERFSLILESASTNQTSMYLCASSPRLARDTQYFGPGTRLTVL.

CDR3 region: CASSLQGGNQPQHF. In nucleotides, the CDR3 is TGTGCCAGCAGCTTGCAGGGGGGCAATCAGCCCCAGCATTTT. The rearrangement links TRBV5-4 to TRBJ1-5, with 7 bases identical to TRBD1. V shed 1 base and J 2 bases; nucleotides not matched to a gene: 0. CDR1 and CDR2 (germline): SGHNT, YYREEE (reference sequence). The CDR3 has 14 amino acids.

CDR3 coding DNA: TGTGCCAGCAGCCTAGGGACTAGCGGGGTTAGCACAGATACGCAGTATTTT. Amino acids: CASSLGTSGVSTDTQYF. V usage is TRBV5-4 and J usage is TRBJ2-3; 13 bases are shared with TRBD2. V was clipped by 4 bases and J by 0 bases; unmatched bases: 5. Germline values: CDR1 SGHNT, CDR2 YYREEE (reference sequence). CDR3 size: 17 residues.

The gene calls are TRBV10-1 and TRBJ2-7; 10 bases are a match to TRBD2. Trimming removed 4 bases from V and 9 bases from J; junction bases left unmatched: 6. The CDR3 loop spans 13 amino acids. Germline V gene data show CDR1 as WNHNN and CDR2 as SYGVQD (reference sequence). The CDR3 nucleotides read TGCGCCAGCAGTGCTAGCGGGAGAATGGTGCAGTACTTC. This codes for CASSASGRMVQYF.

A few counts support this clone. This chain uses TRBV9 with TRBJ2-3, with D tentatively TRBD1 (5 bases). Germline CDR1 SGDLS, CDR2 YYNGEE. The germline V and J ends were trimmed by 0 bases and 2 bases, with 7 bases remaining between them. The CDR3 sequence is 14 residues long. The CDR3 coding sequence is TGTGCCAGCAGCGTAGAAGGGGCCACAGATACGCAGTATTTT. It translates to CASSVEGATDTQYF.

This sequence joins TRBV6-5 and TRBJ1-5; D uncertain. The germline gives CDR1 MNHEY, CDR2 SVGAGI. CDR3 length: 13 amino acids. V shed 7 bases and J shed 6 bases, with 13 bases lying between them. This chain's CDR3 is CASKEYSGQPQHF. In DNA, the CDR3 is TGTGCCAGCAAAGAGTATTCGGGTCAGCCCCAGCATTTT.

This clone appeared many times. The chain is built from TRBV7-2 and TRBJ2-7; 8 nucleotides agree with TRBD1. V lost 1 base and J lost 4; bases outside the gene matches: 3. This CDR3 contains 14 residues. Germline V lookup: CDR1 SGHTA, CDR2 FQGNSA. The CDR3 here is CASSLDNRGYEQYF. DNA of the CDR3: TGTGCCAGCAGCTTAGATAACAGGGGGTACGAGCAGTACTTC.

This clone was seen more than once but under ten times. The CDR3 DNA follows: TGCGCCAGCAGTGAGTATAGTTTCAACGAGCAGTACTTC. Its translation is CASSEYSFNEQYF. This chain joins TRBV10-1 and TRBJ2-7; no clear D. Germline V gene data show CDR1 as WNHNN and CDR2 as SYGVQD (reference sequence). CDR3 length: 13 amino acids. V lost 1 base and J lost 5, with 9 bases in between.

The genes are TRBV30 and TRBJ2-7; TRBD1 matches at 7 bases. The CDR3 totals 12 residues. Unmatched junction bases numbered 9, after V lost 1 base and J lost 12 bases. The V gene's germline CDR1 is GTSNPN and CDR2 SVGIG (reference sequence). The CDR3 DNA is TGTGCCTGGAGTGACCCGGGACAGCCGATGTACTTC. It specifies CAWSDPGQPMYF.

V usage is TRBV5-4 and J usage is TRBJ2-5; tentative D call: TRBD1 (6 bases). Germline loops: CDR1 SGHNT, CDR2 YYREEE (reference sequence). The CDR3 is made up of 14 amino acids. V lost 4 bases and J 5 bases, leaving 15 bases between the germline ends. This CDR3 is CASSVWAGVETQYF. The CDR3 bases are TGTGCCAGCAGCGTGTGGGCAGGGGTCGAGACCCAGTACTTC.

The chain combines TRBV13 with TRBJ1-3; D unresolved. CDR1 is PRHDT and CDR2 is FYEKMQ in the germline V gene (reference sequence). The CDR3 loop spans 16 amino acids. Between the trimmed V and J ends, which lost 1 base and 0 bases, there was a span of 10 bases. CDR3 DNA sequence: TGTGCCAGCAGCTTAGAGTCAGCCAGCTCTGGAAACACCATATATTTT. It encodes CASSLESASSGNTIYF.

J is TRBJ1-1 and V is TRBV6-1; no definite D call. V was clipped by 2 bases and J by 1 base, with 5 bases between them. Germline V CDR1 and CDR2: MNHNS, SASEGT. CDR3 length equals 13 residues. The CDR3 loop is CASSEMENTEAFF. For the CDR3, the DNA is TGTGCCAGCAGTGAAATGGAGAACACTGAAGCTTTCTTT.

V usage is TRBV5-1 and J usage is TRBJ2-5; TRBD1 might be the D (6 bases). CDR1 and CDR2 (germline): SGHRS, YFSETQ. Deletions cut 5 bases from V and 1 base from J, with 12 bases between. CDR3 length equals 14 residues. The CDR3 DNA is TGCGCCAGCAGTCAAACAGGGTTCCAAGAGACCCAGTACTTC. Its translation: CASSQTGFQETQYF. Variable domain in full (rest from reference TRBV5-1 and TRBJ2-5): KAGVTQTPRYLIKTRGQQVTLSCSPISGHRSVSWYQQTPGQGLQFLFEYFSETQRNKGNFPGRFSGRQFSNSRSEMNVSTLELGDSALYLCASSQTGFQETQYFGPGTRLLVL.